In its sample, the clone carrying this TCR beta chain was seen a few times. Its antigen is still unknown. This sample is part of a study of T cells after yellow fever vaccination. Background on the study: The authors prepared low-cell-number fractions using SMART-Seq v4 Ultra Low Input. Overall study findings and caveats: Post-booster samples contained most primary-vaccination clones (approximately 96% CD4, about 87% CD8). Secondary responses were weaker yet peaked faster, day 5 versus 15.

CDR3 length: 14 amino acids. Germline values: CDR1 SGHKS, CDR2 YYEKEE (reference sequence). V gave up 7 bases and J gave up 0 bases, with 12 bases separating them. As TCR cDNA was made by 5'RACE template switching, a universal primer site and UMIs were added. In TCRdb, the 5' RACE reads were re-called with MiXCR into one record per CDR3 protein. The sample carries 400,000 to 450,000 distinct CDR3 sequences, 18% recorded once. The chain has TRBV5-5 and TRBJ2-3; tentative D call: TRBD2 (6 bases). The material was PBMCs, obtained before the yellow fever booster vaccination. The source is a man between 18 and 29 years old who received the YFV17D yellow fever vaccine. CDR3 sequence reads: CASLGGGSTDTQYF. The CDR3 DNA follows: TGTGCCAGCCTCGGTGGGGGGAGCACAGATACGCAGTATTTT.